Following are 13 T cell receptor beta chains from one sample sequenced in a study of graft-versus-host responses after intestinal transplantation. Some clones are missing from TCRdb's copy, which holds only in-frame ones; the method was immunoSEQ multiplex PCR. The table records approximately 90,000 clones, roughly 90% of them present only once. Their recognized antigens are unknown. The sequencing used unstimulated CD4+ T cells sorted from spleen or lymph node cells, collected before transplant. These receptors originate from a human donor who was the organ donor for an intestinal transplant.

V is TRBV7-9 and J is TRBJ2-5; 9 bases map to TRBD2. The CDR3 consists of 15 residues. J was trimmed by 4 bases and V by 3 bases; bases with no gene match: 6. Germline V gene lookup returns CDR1 SEHNR and CDR2 FQNEAQ (reference sequence). The DNA of the CDR3 is TGTGCCAGCAGCTTCAGTAGCGGGAGTTTAGAGACCCAGTACTTC. Amino acids: CASSFSSGSLETQYF.

The J gene is TRBJ2-1, the V gene TRBV5-6; 10 bases are a match to TRBD2. Per germline, CDR1 SGHDT and CDR2 YYEEEE. CDR3 length equals 15 residues. V was clipped by 4 bases and J by 4 bases; unmatched bases: 5. CDR3 bases: TGTGCCAGCAGCCGTACTAGCGGGGCTTACAATGAGCAGTTCTTC. It translates to CASSRTSGAYNEQFF.

This clone was recorded once. This CDR3 reads CASSYLKAGFGSPLHF. The CDR3 nucleotides are TGTGCCAGCAGCTACCTCAAAGCAGGGTTTGGTTCACCCCTCCACTTT. The gene calls are TRBV11-2 and TRBJ1-6, with a weak D call TRBD1 (5 bases). CDR1 SGHAT and CDR2 FQNNGV come from the germline V gene. The V end was cut by 4 bases, the J end by 9 bases, with 19 bases between. CDR3 length equals 16 residues.

The rearrangement links TRBV5-4 to TRBJ1-2; no firm D call. Trimming removed 2 bases from V and 2 bases from J, with 10 bases in between. The CDR3 is 14 residues long. Germline V CDR1 and CDR2: SGHNT, YYREEE (reference sequence). The CDR3 spells CASSFDSMNYGYTF. The CDR3 DNA reads TGTGCCAGCAGCTTCGACTCGATGAACTATGGCTACACCTTC. Variable domain in full (rest from reference TRBV5-4 and TRBJ1-2): ETGVTQSPTHLIKTRGQQVTLRCSSQSGHNTVSWYQQALGQGPQFIFQYYREEENGRGNFPPRFSGLQFPNYSSELNVNALELDDSALYLCASSFDSMNYGYTFGSGTRLTVV.

This clone appeared a single time. The rearrangement joins TRBV5-4 to TRBJ2-3, with TRBD2 identical over 7 bases. Germline V gene sequence: CDR1 SGHNT, CDR2 YYREEE (reference sequence). This CDR3 contains 17 residues. V trimming: 4 bases; J trimming: 4 bases; junction bases outside the gene matches: 15. The CDR3 sequence is CASSPPSSGTTADTQYF. The CDR3 nucleotides read TGTGCCAGCAGCCCTCCTTCGAGCGGGACTACCGCAGATACGCAGTATTTT.

This clone has only a few counts. J is TRBJ2-7 and V is TRBV11-3; D gene ambiguous. This CDR3 spans 12 amino acids. The germline V gene has CDR1 SGHNT and CDR2 YENEEA. V was cut by 0 bases and J by 8 bases, with 8 bases left in between. The CDR3 here is CASSLDKPKQYF. The CDR3, as DNA: TGTGCCAGCAGCTTAGATAAGCCTAAGCAGTACTTC.

This chain joins TRBV18 and TRBJ2-5, with 10 nucleotides matching TRBD1. The CDR3 extends over 17 amino acids. The germline CDR1 and CDR2 sequences are KGHSH and LQKENI. Losses at the gene ends were 4 bases for V and 3 bases for J; bases not matched to a gene: 11. CDR3 in amino acids: CASSLLPPGQGKETQYF. The CDR3 DNA is TGTGCCAGCTCACTCCTTCCACCGGGACAGGGGAAAGAGACCCAGTACTTC.

This rearrangement joins TRBV4-2 to TRBJ2-2; a weak D match, TRBD2 (5 bases). V shed 1 base and J shed 5 bases, with 8 bases lying between them. The CDR3 is made up of 14 amino acids. Germline values: CDR1 LGHNA, CDR2 YNFKEQ. DNA of the CDR3: TGTGCCAGCAGCCAAGGGCGGGCTACCGGGGAGCTGTTTTTT. Translation gives CASSQGRATGELFF.

V is TRBV6-5 and J is TRBJ1-4; maybe TRBD1 (6 bases). CDR3 size: 14 residues. Germline V lookup: CDR1 MNHEY, CDR2 SVGAGI. Trimming removed 6 bases at V and 8 bases at J, with 16 bases between. The CDR3 coding sequence is TGTGCCAGCAGCCTCGGGGGGGCAGGGGAAAAACTGTTTTTT. Translation: CASSLGGAGEKLFF.

The V call is TRBV28, the J call TRBJ2-7; possible D gene TRBD1, 6 bases. V was shortened by 6 bases and J by 0 bases, with 24 bases between the two germline ends. The germline gives CDR1 MDHEN, CDR2 SYDVKM. There are 18 residues in the CDR3. CDR3 coding DNA: TGTGCCAGCAGGACTCCTGAACCCAAACAGGGTAGCTCCTACGAGCAGTACTTC. Translated, it gives CASRTPEPKQGSSYEQYF.

V gene TRBV11-3 combines with J gene TRBJ2-1; D may be TRBD1 (5 bases). Germline CDR1 and CDR2: SGHNT and YENEEA. V gave up 0 bases and J gave up 0 bases, with 6 bases separating them. The CDR3 is 15 residues long. The CDR3 loop is CASSLDQGSYNEQFF. Written as DNA, the CDR3 is TGTGCCAGCAGCTTAGATCAGGGCTCCTACAATGAGCAGTTCTTC.

The chain uses TRBV18 and TRBJ1-2, with 7 nucleotides matching TRBD1. The V gene's germline CDR1 is KGHSH and CDR2 LQKENI. The V gene end was trimmed by 0 bases and the J gene end by 8 bases; junction bases not matched to a gene: 6. The CDR3 loop spans 14 amino acids. DNA of the CDR3: TGTGCCAGCTCACCACCGGCGGACAGGCTCGGCTACACCTTC. Encoded protein: CASSPPADRLGYTF.

Written as DNA, the CDR3 is TGTGCCAGCAGCGCTGAAGCTAGCGGGGGGGAAGAGACCCAGTACTTC. Encoded protein: CASSAEASGGEETQYF. The genes are TRBV5-8 and TRBJ2-5, with TRBD2 matching 12 bases. CDR3 size: 16 residues. The V segment lost 4 bases and the J segment 3 bases; nucleotides outside the gene matches: 7. Germline CDR1 is SGHTS and CDR2 is YDEGEE. Drawing the rest from reference TRBV5-8 and TRBJ2-5, the complete variable domain is EAGVTQSPTHLIKTRGQQATLRCSPISGHTSVYWYQQALGLGLQFLLWYDEGEERNRGNFPPRFSGRQFPNYSSELNVNALELEDSALYLCASSAEASGGEETQYFGPGTRLLVL.